The next 8 T cell receptor beta chains were all read from a single sample in a study of CD8+ T cells in alopecia areata. Sequencing used cDNA as its template, made by extracting RNA and reverse transcribing it. Clones were sequenced by immunoSEQ multiplex PCR, and TCRdb holds only the in-frame ones, with some missing. Seen here are a few hundred thousand clones, about 58% observed once, and the top ten hold about 1.4%. Documented treatment: oral pan-JAK inhibitor, 5-10 mg twice daily. The sequencing used CD4+ T cells sorted from blood, collected at week 4, from a patient treated with tofacitinib. The source is a human donor with alopecia areata.

V usage is TRBV9 and J usage is TRBJ2-2; D gene unclear. Between the trimmed V and J ends, which lost 0 bases and 6 bases, there was a span of 9 bases. Germline V gene sequence: CDR1 SGDLS, CDR2 YYNGEE. The CDR3 is 14 residues long. The CDR3 DNA sequence: TGTGCCAGCAGCGTAGCTACCAGCGCCGGGGAGCTGTTTTTT. It is translated as CASSVATSAGELFF. The full variable domain, in which reference TRBV9 and TRBJ2-2 provide the parts outside the CDR3, is DSGVTQTPKHLITATGQRVTLRCSPRSGDLSVYWYQQSLDQGLQFLIQYYNGEERAKGNILERFSAQQFPDLHSELNLSSLELGDSALYFCASSVATSAGELFFGEGSRLTVL.

The CDR3, as DNA: TGTGCCAGCAGTGAATCCCTCCGATCCCTCCACTTT. Translated: CASSESLRSLHF. The chain has TRBV6-1 and TRBJ1-6; D not certain. Germline lookup yields CDR1 MNHNS and CDR2 SASEGT. The CDR3 sequence is 12 residues long. V lost 2 bases and J lost 14, with 10 bases in between.

V is TRBV30 and J is TRBJ2-3; D is unclear. Germline lookup yields CDR1 GTSNPN and CDR2 SVGIG (reference sequence). The length of the CDR3 is 11 residues. Between the trimmed V and J ends, which lost 5 bases and 2 bases, there was a span of 5 bases. Here the CDR3 DNA reads TGTGCCTGGGGATACACAGATACGCAGTATTTT. Protein product: CAWGYTDTQYF.

The CDR3 DNA is TGTGCCACCAGCAGAGAAAAGGGGGCTAACTATGGCTACACCTTC. Translating it yields CATSREKGANYGYTF. This chain links TRBV15 with TRBJ1-2; a possible D gene is TRBD1 (6 bases). The CDR3 contains 15 residues. V was clipped by 0 bases and J by 0 bases, with 8 bases between them. Germline V gene lookup returns CDR1 LNHNV and CDR2 YYDKDF (reference sequence).

This clone was seen only once. The rearrangement joins TRBV14 to TRBJ1-2, with D hard to call. Trimming left V 0 bases short and J 4 bases short, with 9 bases between. There are 14 residues in the CDR3. Germline V gene lookup returns CDR1 SGHDN and CDR2 FVKESK. Here the CDR3 DNA reads TGTGCCAGCAGCCAAGAGAACCTTCCCTATGGCTACACCTTC. Its protein product is CASSQENLPYGYTF.

This clone came up once. The V gene is TRBV23-1, the J gene TRBJ2-5, with D uncertain. TRBV23-1 belongs to the ORF category, with a function that is uncertain. This CDR3 has 12 amino acids. Trimming cost V 3 bases and J 5 bases, with 7 bases left between them. The CDR3 sequence: CASSQNRETQYF. The CDR3 DNA is TGCGCCAGCAGTCAGAACCGGGAGACCCAGTACTTC.

This clone was observed once. The rearrangement joins TRBV29-1 to TRBJ2-7; 7 nucleotides match TRBD1. The trim removed 4 bases at V and 0 bases at J, leaving 6 bases unmatched. In germline, CDR1 is SQVTM, CDR2 ANQGSEA. The length of the CDR3 is 14 residues. CDR3 DNA: TGCAGCGTTGGGAGACAGGGCAACTCCTACGAGCAGTACTTC. Its protein is CSVGRQGNSYEQYF.

The genes are TRBV29-1 and TRBJ2-7; D is possibly TRBD2 (7 bases). Germline V gene data show CDR1 as SQVTM and CDR2 as ANQGSEA. V was cut by 5 bases and J by 2 bases, with 13 bases left in between. This CDR3 is built from 13 residues. This CDR3 reads CSVSWGGAYEQYF. The CDR3 DNA is TGCAGCGTTTCCTGGGGGGGCGCCTACGAGCAGTACTTC.